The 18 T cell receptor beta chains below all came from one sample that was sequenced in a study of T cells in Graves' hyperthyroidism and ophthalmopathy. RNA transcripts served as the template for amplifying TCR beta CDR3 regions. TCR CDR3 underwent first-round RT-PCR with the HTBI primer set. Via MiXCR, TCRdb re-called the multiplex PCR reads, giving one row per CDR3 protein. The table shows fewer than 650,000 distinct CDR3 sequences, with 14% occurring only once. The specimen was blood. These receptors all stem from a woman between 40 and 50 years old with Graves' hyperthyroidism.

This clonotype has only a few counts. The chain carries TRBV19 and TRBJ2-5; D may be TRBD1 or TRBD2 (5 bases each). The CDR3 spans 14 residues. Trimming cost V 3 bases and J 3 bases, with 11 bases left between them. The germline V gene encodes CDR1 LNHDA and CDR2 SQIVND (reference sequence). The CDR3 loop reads CASSMQGREETQYF. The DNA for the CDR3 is TGTGCCAGTAGTATGCAGGGACGAGAAGAGACCCAGTACTTC.

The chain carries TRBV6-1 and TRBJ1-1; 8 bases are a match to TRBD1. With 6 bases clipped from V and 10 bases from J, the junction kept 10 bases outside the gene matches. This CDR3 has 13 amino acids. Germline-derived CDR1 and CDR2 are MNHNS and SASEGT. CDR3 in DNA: TGTGCCAGCAGCCGCGGACAGGGAATGTCAGCTTTCTTT. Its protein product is CASSRGQGMSAFF.

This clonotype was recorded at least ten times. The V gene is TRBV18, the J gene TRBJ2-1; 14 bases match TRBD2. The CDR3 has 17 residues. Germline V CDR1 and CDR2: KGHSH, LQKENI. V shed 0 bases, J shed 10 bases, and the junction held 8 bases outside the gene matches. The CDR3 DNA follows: TGTGCCAGCTCACCACCGGTCGGACTAGCGGGAGGCGGCGAGCAGTTCTTC. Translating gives CASSPPVGLAGGGEQFF.

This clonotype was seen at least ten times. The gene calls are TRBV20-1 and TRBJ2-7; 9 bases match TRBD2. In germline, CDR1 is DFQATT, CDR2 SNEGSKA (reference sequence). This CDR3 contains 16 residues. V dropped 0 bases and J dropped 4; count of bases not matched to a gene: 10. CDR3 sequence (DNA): TGCAGTGCTAGAGATGTAGCGGGAGCTGGGACATACGAGCAGTACTTC. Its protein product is CSARDVAGAGTYEQYF.

The CDR3 sequence: CSASGGGAEAFF. For the CDR3, the DNA is TGCAGTGCTTCCGGAGGTGGTGCTGAAGCTTTCTTT. The genes are TRBV20-1 and TRBJ1-1; D is uncertain. Germline V CDR1 and CDR2: DFQATT, SNEGSKA (reference sequence). The ends were cut back, 5 bases at V and 6 bases at J, with 13 bases in the middle. This CDR3 contains 12 residues.

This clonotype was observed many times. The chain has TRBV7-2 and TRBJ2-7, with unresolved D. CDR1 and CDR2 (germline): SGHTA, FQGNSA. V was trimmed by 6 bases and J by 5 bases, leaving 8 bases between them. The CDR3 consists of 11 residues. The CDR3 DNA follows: TGTGCCAGCAGATCCATGGACGAGCAGTACTTC. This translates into CASRSMDEQYF.

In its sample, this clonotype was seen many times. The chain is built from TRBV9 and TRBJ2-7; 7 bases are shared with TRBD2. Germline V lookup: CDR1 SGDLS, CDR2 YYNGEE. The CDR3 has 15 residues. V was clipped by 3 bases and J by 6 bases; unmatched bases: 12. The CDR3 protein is CASSATDSKRGEQYF. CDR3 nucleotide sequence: TGTGCCAGCAGCGCTACTGACTCGAAGCGGGGCGAGCAGTACTTC.

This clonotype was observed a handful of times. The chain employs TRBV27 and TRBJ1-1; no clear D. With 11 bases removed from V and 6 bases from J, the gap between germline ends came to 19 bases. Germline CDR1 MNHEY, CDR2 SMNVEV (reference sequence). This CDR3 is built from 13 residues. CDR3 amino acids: CAGTSLGWAEAFF. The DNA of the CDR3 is TGTGCCGGCACCTCCTTGGGGTGGGCTGAAGCTTTCTTT.

CDR3: CASSIAGFGGNQPQHF. CDR3 bases: TGTGCCAGTAGTATAGCAGGATTTGGGGGGAATCAGCCCCAGCATTTT. V and J are TRBV19 and TRBJ1-5; the D gene is possibly TRBD1 (5 bases). Looked up from germline, CDR1 is LNHDA and CDR2 is SQIVND (reference sequence). Between the trimmed V and J ends, which lost 1 base and 4 bases, there was a span of 14 bases. This CDR3 contains 16 residues.

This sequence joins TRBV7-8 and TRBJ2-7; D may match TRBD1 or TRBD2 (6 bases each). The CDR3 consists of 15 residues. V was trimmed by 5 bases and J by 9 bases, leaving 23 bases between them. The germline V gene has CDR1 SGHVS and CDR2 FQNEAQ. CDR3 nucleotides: TGTGCCAGCAGCCTCGACCTGGGGGGCCCGAAAAGGCAGTACTTC. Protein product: CASSLDLGGPKRQYF.

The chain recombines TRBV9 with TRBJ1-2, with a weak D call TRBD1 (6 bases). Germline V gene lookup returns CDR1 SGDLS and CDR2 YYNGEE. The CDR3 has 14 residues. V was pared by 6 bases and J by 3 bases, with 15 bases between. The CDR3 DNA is TGTGCCAGCACCAAAGGGGGAGGGGACTATGGCTACACCTTC. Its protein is CASTKGGGDYGYTF.

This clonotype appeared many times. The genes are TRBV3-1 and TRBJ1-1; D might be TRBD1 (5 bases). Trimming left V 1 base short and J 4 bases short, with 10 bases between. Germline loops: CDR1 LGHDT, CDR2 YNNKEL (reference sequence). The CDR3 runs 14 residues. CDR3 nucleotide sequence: TGTGCCAGCAGCCAAGTACTGGGGCCCACTGAAGCTTTCTTT. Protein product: CASSQVLGPTEAFF.

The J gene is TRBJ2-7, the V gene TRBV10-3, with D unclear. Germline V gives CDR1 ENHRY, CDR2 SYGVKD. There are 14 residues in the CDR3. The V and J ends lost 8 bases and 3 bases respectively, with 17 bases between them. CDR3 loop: CAIGRSETGYEQYF. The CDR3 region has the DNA TGTGCCATCGGTCGGTCGGAGACGGGCTACGAGCAGTACTTC.

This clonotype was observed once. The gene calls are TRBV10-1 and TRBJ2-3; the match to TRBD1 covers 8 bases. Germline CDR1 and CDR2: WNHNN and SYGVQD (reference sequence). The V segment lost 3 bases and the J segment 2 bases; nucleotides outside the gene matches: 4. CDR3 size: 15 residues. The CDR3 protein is CASSDWTGTTDTQYF. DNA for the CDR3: TGCGCCAGCAGTGACTGGACAGGGACCACAGATACGCAGTATTTT.

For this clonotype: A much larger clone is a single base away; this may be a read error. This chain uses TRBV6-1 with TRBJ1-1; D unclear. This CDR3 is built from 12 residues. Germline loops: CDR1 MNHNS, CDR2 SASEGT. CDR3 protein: CASSDRNTEALF. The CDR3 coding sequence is TGTGCCAGCAGTGACAGGAACACTGAAGCTCTCTTT.

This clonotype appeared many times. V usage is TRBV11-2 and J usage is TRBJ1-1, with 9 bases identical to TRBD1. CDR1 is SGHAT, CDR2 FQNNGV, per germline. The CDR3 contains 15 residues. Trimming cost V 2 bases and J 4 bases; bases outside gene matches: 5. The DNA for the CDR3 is TGTGCCAGCAGCTTAAGGGGACAGGGTCCCACTGAAGCTTTCTTT. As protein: CASSLRGQGPTEAFF.

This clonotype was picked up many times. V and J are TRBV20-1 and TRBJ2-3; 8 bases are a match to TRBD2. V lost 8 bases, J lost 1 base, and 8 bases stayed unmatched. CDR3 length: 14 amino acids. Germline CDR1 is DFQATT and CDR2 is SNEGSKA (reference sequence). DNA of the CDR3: TGCAGTTTGAACGGGAGGGCGCGCACAGATACGCAGTATTTT. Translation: CSLNGRARTDTQYF.

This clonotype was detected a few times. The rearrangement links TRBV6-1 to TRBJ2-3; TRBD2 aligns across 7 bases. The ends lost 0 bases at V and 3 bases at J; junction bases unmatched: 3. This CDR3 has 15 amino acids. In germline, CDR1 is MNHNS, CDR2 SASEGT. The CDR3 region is CASSEASGTTDTQYF. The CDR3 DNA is TGTGCCAGCAGTGAAGCCAGCGGGACTACAGATACGCAGTATTTT.